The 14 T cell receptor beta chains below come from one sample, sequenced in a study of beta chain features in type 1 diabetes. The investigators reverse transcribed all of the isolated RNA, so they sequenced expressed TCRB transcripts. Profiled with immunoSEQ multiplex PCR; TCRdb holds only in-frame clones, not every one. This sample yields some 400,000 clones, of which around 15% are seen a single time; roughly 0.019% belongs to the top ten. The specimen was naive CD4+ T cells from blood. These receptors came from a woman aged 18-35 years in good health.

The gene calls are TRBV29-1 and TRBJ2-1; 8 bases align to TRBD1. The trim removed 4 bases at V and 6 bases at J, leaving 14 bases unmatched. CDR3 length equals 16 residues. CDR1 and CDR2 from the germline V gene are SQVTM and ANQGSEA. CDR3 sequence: CSVALQGAFMGNEQFF. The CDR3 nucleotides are TGCAGCGTTGCCCTCCAGGGGGCGTTTATGGGCAATGAGCAGTTCTTC.

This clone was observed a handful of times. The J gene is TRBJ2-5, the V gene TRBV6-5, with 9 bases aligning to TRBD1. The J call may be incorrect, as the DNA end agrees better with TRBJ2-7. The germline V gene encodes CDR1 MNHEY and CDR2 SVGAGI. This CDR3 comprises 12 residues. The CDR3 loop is CATWDRVYEQYF. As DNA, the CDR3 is TGTGCCACCTGGGACAGGGTGTACGAGCAGTACTTC.

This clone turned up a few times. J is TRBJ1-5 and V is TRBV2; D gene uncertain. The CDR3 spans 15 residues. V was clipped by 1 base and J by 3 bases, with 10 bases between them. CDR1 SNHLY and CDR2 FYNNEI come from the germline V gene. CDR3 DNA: TGTGCCAGCAGTGAAGGGGGAGTGTACAATCAGCCCCAGCATTTT. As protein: CASSEGGVYNQPQHF. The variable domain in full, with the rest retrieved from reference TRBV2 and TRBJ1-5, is EPEVTQTPSHQVTQMGQEVILRCVPISNHLYFYWYRQILGQKVEFLVSFYNNEISEKSEIFDDQFSVERPDGSNFTLKIRSTKLEDSAMYFCASSEGGVYNQPQHFGDGTRLSIL.

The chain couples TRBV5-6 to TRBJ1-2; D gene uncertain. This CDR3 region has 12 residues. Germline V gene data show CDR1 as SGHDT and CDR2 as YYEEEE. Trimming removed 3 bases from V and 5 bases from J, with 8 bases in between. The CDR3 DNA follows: TGTGCCAGCAGCTCAGACAAATATGGCTACACCTTC. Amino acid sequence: CASSSDKYGYTF.

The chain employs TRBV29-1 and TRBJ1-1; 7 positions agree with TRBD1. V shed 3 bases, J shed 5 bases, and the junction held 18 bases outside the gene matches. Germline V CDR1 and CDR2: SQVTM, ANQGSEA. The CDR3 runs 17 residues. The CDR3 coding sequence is TGCAGCGTTGATGGAGGGGCGTGGAGAGGGGGCATTACTGAAGCTTTCTTT. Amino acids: CSVDGGAWRGGITEAFF.

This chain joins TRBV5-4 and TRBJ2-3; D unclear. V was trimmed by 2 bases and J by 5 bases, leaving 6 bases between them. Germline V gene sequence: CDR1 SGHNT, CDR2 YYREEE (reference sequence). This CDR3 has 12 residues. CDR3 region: CASSLYRDTQYF. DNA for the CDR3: TGTGCCAGCAGCTTATATCGAGATACGCAGTATTTT. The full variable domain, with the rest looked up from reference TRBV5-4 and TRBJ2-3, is ETGVTQSPTHLIKTRGQQVTLRCSSQSGHNTVSWYQQALGQGPQFIFQYYREEENGRGNFPPRFSGLQFPNYSSELNVNALELDDSALYLCASSLYRDTQYFGPGTRLTVL.

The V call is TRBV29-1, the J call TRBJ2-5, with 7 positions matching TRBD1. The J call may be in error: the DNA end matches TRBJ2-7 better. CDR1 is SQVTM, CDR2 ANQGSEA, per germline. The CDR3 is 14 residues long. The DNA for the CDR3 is TGCAGCGTTGAAACGCGACAGGGTTCCTACGAGCAGTACTTC. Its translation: CSVETRQGSYEQYF.

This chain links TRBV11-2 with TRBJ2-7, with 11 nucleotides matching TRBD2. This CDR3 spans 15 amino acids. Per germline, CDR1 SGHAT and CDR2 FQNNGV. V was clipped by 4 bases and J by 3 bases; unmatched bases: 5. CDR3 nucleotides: TGTGCCAGCAGCTCAACTAGCGGGAGTTTCTACGAGCAGTACTTC. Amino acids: CASSSTSGSFYEQYF.

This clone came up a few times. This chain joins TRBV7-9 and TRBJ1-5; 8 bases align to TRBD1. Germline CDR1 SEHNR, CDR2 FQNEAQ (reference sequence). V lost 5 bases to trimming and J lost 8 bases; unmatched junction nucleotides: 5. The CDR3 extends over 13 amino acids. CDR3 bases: TGTGCCAGCAGCCAGACAGGGGTGGAGCCCCAGCATTTT. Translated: CASSQTGVEPQHF.

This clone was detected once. The CDR3 bases are TGTGCCAGCTCACTCCGAACGGCGGATGAGCAGTTCTTC. Its protein is CASSLRTADEQFF. The chain recombines TRBV18 with TRBJ2-1; D is uncertain. Germline CDR1 reads KGHSH; CDR2 reads LQKENI. The CDR3 has 13 amino acids. V lost 4 bases to trimming and J lost 8 bases, with 12 bases between them.

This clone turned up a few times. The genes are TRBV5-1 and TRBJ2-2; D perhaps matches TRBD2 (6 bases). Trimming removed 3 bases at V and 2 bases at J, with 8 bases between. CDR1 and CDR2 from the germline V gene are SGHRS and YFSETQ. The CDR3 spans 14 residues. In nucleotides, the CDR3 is TGCGCCAGCAGCTACGGGAGTAACACCGGGGAGCTGTTTTTT. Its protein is CASSYGSNTGELFF.

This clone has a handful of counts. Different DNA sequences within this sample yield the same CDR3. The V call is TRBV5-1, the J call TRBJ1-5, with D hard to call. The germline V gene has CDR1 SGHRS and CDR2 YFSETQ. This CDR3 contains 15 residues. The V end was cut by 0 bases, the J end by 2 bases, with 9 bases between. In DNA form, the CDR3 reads TGCGCCAGCAGCTTGGATTTGGCTGGCAATCAGCCCCAGCATTTT. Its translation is CASSLDLAGNQPQHF.

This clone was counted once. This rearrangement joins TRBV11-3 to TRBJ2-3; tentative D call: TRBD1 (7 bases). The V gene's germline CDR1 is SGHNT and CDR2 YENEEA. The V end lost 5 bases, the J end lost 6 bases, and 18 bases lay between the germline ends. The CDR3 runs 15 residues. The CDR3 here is CASSQFSSGGDTQYF. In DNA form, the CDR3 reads TGTGCCAGCAGCCAGTTCTCGTCAGGGGGGGATACGCAGTATTTT.

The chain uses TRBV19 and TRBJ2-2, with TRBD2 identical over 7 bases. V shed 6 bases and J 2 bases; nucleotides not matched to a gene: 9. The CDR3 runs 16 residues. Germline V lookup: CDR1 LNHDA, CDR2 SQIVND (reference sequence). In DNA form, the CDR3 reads TGTGCCAGTAGGTCGGGGCTAGCGGTAAACACCGGGGAGCTGTTTTTT. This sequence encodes CASRSGLAVNTGELFF.